This entry lists 25 T cell receptor beta chains sequenced from one sample in a study of shared clonotypes between healthy human individuals. Sequencing used immunoSEQ multiplex PCR; TCRdb keeps in-frame clones, though not all of them. This repertoire shows more than 150,000 clones, 60% to 75% found once; its top ten account for around 9.3%. Material for sequencing was memory CD4+ T cells sorted from blood. Subset reported: CD45RA-negative fraction. Source of these receptors: a man aged 30-40 years in good health.

This clone occurred once. The V gene is TRBV19, the J gene TRBJ2-2, with 10 bases lining up with TRBD1. Germline trimming cut 9 bases from V and 4 bases from J; bases unmatched to any gene: 2. This CDR3 has 13 amino acids. Germline V CDR1 and CDR2: LNHDA, SQIVND (reference sequence). The CDR3 coding sequence is TGTGCCAGCGACAGGGGGCGCACCGGGGAGCTGTTTTTT. This encodes CASDRGRTGELFF.

This clone was counted once. The V gene is TRBV10-3, the J gene TRBJ1-2, with TRBD1 matching over 7 bases. This CDR3 is 15 amino acids long. Germline loops: CDR1 ENHRY, CDR2 SYGVKD. Losses at the gene ends were 6 bases for V and 7 bases for J; bases not matched to a gene: 14. CDR3 sequence reads: CAISPAGQGVSGYTF. The CDR3, as DNA: TGTGCCATCAGCCCCGCCGGGCAGGGGGTTTCTGGCTACACCTTC.

J is TRBJ1-3 and V is TRBV27, with D unresolved. The CDR3 extends over 16 amino acids. Trimming cost V 5 bases and J 0 bases, with 14 bases left between them. Germline assignment: CDR1 MNHEY and CDR2 SMNVEV (reference sequence). In DNA form, the CDR3 reads TGTGCCAGCAGTCAGAGCGAAGGAGGCTCTGGAAACACCATATATTTT. Protein sequence: CASSQSEGGSGNTIYF.

The chain's CDR3 is CASRPTGPMNTEAFF. The DNA of the CDR3 is TGTGCCAGCAGACCCACAGGGCCCATGAACACTGAAGCTTTCTTT. J is TRBJ1-1 and V is TRBV6-5; D is possibly TRBD1 (6 bases). Germline CDR1 and CDR2: MNHEY and SVGAGI. V lost 6 bases and J lost 0, with 14 bases in between. The CDR3 consists of 15 residues.

The rearrangement joins TRBV19 to TRBJ2-7; D remains ambiguous. CDR1 and CDR2 from the germline V gene are LNHDA and SQIVND (reference sequence). The CDR3 runs to 12 residues. Trimming took 10 bases from V and 4 from J, leaving 14 bases between them. The CDR3 DNA reads TGTGCCACCCGGGCAGGACGGTACGAGCAGTACTTC. Its translation: CATRAGRYEQYF.

The chain has TRBV4-3 and TRBJ2-3; D possibly uses TRBD1 or TRBD2 (6 bases each). V was pared by 0 bases and J by 4 bases, with 11 bases between. The length of the CDR3 is 15 residues. CDR1 LGHNA and CDR2 YSLEER come from the germline V gene. The chain's CDR3 is CASSQDRGRSDTQYF. In DNA, the CDR3 is TGCGCCAGCAGCCAAGACCGGGGGCGGTCAGATACGCAGTATTTT.

The gene calls are TRBV9 and TRBJ2-1; the match to TRBD2 covers 9 bases. CDR1 and CDR2 (germline): SGDLS, YYNGEE. Losses at the gene ends were 1 base for V and 2 bases for J; bases not matched to a gene: 1. The length of the CDR3 is 15 residues. CDR3 in amino acids: CASSVRLAAYNEQFF. The CDR3 coding sequence is TGTGCCAGCAGCGTACGACTAGCGGCCTACAATGAGCAGTTCTTC.

The chain is built from TRBV2 and TRBJ2-2; D unclear. The ends were cut back, 7 bases at V and 6 bases at J, with 3 bases in the middle. The CDR3 extends over 10 amino acids. CDR1 and CDR2 from the germline V gene are SNHLY and FYNNEI. The CDR3 DNA reads TGTGCCAGCAAGTCCGGGGAGCTGTTTTTT. As protein: CASKSGELFF.

The chain employs TRBV29-1 and TRBJ2-1, with no clear D. The CDR3 has 11 residues. V was trimmed by 4 bases and J by 10 bases, leaving 11 bases between them. CDR1 is SQVTM, CDR2 ANQGSEA, per germline. CDR3 sequence reads: CSVGADREQFF. DNA for the CDR3: TGCAGCGTTGGGGCAGACCGCGAGCAGTTCTTC.

This rearrangement joins TRBV9 to TRBJ2-5; D unresolved. Germline V gene lookup returns CDR1 SGDLS and CDR2 YYNGEE. The ends were cut back, 0 bases at V and 5 bases at J, with 11 bases in the middle. The CDR3 has 14 amino acids. CDR3 coding DNA: TGTGCCAGCAGCGTAGCTCAGGTCGGCGAGACCCAGTACTTC. It yields the protein CASSVAQVGETQYF.

A few counts support this clone. This sequence joins TRBV6-5 and TRBJ1-4, with D unclear. Trimming took off 3 bases at V and 8 bases at J, with 10 bases between the two ends. This CDR3 region has 13 residues. The germline V gene has CDR1 MNHEY and CDR2 SVGAGI. The CDR3 DNA reads as TGTGCCAGCAGTTATGGAATGGCAGAAAAACTGTTTTTT. It specifies CASSYGMAEKLFF.

Here the CDR3 DNA reads TGTGCCAGCAGCTTGGACAGCTTGACTGAAGCTTTCTTT. Translated, it gives CASSLDSLTEAFF. The chain employs TRBV5-5 and TRBJ1-1; D is ambiguous. CDR3 length: 13 amino acids. The germline V gene encodes CDR1 SGHKS and CDR2 YYEKEE (reference sequence). The germline V and J ends were trimmed by 0 bases and 5 bases, with 8 bases remaining between them. Complete variable domain (other parts from reference TRBV5-5 and TRBJ1-1): DAGVTQSPTHLIKTRGQQVTLRCSPISGHKSVSWYQQVLGQGPQFIFQYYEKEERGRGNFPDRFSARQFPNYSSELNVNALLLGDSALYLCASSLDSLTEAFFGQGTRLTVV.

This chain joins TRBV6-5 and TRBJ1-4; D remains unclear. CDR3 length equals 14 residues. Germline assignment: CDR1 MNHEY and CDR2 SVGAGI. Trimming removed 6 bases at V and 2 bases at J, with 10 bases between. The CDR3 DNA reads TGTGCCAGCAGAGCGGGAACTACTAATGAAAAACTGTTTTTT. Its translation: CASRAGTTNEKLFF.

In this sample, this clone turned up a few times. The chain joins TRBV7-9 to TRBJ2-3; D not resolved. V was cut by 5 bases and J by 5 bases, with 5 bases left in between. CDR1 is SEHNR and CDR2 is FQNEAQ in the germline V gene (reference sequence). The CDR3 consists of 11 residues. The CDR3 loop reads CASSAVDTQYF. Written as DNA, the CDR3 is TGTGCCAGCAGCGCAGTAGATACGCAGTATTTT.

The V and J genes are TRBV5-5 and TRBJ2-1; D gene unclear. V gave up 2 bases and J gave up 6 bases, with 6 bases separating them. CDR3 size: 12 residues. The V gene's germline CDR1 is SGHKS and CDR2 YYEKEE (reference sequence). CDR3 DNA: TGTGCCAGCAGCTTTTTTGTCAATGAGCAGTTCTTC. Translation gives CASSFFVNEQFF.

Points on this clone: The sample holds other DNA sequences that translate to the same CDR3. The chain carries TRBV14 and TRBJ2-1; the match to TRBD2 covers 9 bases. This CDR3 has 15 residues. Trimming took 6 bases from V and 10 from J; bases not matched to a gene: 13. Germline-derived CDR1 and CDR2 are SGHDN and FVKESK. Here the CDR3 reads CASRGFGESGGEQFF. The DNA of the CDR3 is TGTGCCAGCAGGGGTTTCGGGGAGAGCGGGGGGGAGCAGTTCTTC.

The V and J genes are TRBV5-1 and TRBJ2-7; D not certain. The CDR3 length is 15 residues. V dropped 4 bases and J dropped 2 bases, with 16 bases sitting between them. Germline V gene sequence: CDR1 SGHRS, CDR2 YFSETQ. The CDR3 protein is CASSPTPMYPYEQYF. CDR3 DNA: TGCGCCAGCAGCCCGACTCCTATGTACCCCTACGAGCAGTACTTC.

The J gene is TRBJ1-1, the V gene TRBV10-1; the D is unclear. The CDR3 runs 16 residues. V shed 0 bases and J shed 1 base, with 12 bases lying between them. The germline gives CDR1 WNHNN, CDR2 SYGVQD (reference sequence). The CDR3 nucleotides are TGCGCCAGCAGTGAGTCAGGAAGTTCTCCGAACACTGAAGCTTTCTTT. This gives the protein CASSESGSSPNTEAFF.

This clone was seen a single time. The rearrangement links TRBV28 to TRBJ2-1, with 7 nucleotides matching TRBD2. The CDR3 is 15 amino acids. The germline gives CDR1 MDHEN, CDR2 SYDVKM. V trimming: 6 bases; J trimming: 3 bases; junction bases outside the gene matches: 8. DNA of the CDR3: TGTGCCAGCAGCAGGCTAGCGGACTTCTACAATGAGCAGTTCTTC. It encodes CASSRLADFYNEQFF.

This clone has only one observation. J is TRBJ2-7 and V is TRBV7-1, with TRBD2 identical over 10 bases. TRBV7-1 is known as an ORF, though its function is uncertain. V lost 5 bases, J lost 2 bases, and 3 bases stayed unmatched. The CDR3 is made up of 14 amino acids. CDR3 loop: CASSLGLAAYEQYF. CDR3 nucleotides: TGTGCCAGCAGCCTCGGACTAGCGGCCTACGAGCAGTACTTC.

The table lists this clone with many counts. The genes are TRBV5-1 and TRBJ2-1; 7 bases are a match to TRBD2. The CDR3 sequence is 14 residues long. V shed 4 bases and J 7 bases; nucleotides not matched to a gene: 8. Germline V gene data show CDR1 as SGHRS and CDR2 as YFSETQ. CDR3 sequence reads: CASSGRGAENEQFF. DNA of the CDR3: TGCGCCAGCAGCGGGAGGGGAGCGGAAAATGAGCAGTTCTTC.

The chain uses TRBV7-2 and TRBJ2-7, with 12 bases aligning to TRBD2. CDR1 is SGHTA and CDR2 is FQGNSA in the germline V gene. The CDR3 runs 18 residues. V lost 1 base and J lost 4; bases outside the gene matches: 11. The CDR3 loop reads CASSLVHKTSGRKYEQYF. CDR3 DNA sequence: TGTGCCAGCAGCTTAGTTCACAAAACTAGCGGGAGGAAATACGAGCAGTACTTC.

The J gene is TRBJ2-7, the V gene TRBV6-5; 7 bases align to TRBD1. This CDR3 is built from 12 residues. V lost 5 bases to trimming and J lost 4 bases; unmatched junction nucleotides: 2. The germline CDR1 and CDR2 sequences are MNHEY and SVGAGI. The CDR3 DNA reads TGTGCCAGCAGTGGACAGGTTTACGAGCAGTACTTC. This encodes CASSGQVYEQYF.

The genes are TRBV28 and TRBJ2-7; 11 positions match TRBD1. The CDR3 extends over 16 amino acids. V lost 5 bases, J lost 3 bases, and 9 bases stayed unmatched. Germline V lookup: CDR1 MDHEN, CDR2 SYDVKM. CDR3 sequence: CASSSSPGTGGYEQYF. CDR3 nucleotides: TGTGCCAGCAGTAGTAGCCCCGGGACAGGGGGCTACGAGCAGTACTTC.

CDR3 coding DNA: TGTGCCAGCAGCTTATACCCGGGACAGGGGGCCCTCGATGAGCAGTTCTTC. This codes for CASSLYPGQGALDEQFF. The V and J genes are TRBV7-8 and TRBJ2-1; the match to TRBD1 covers 12 bases. With 2 bases clipped from V and 8 bases from J, the junction kept 10 bases outside the gene matches. Germline V CDR1 and CDR2: SGHVS, FQNEAQ. The CDR3 is 17 residues long.